Below are 22 T cell receptor beta chains sequenced from a single sample in a study of blood T cell repertoires in COVID-19. The table came from immunoSEQ multiplex PCR; TCRdb's copy has only in-frame clones and leaves some out. The sample lists around 250,000 clones, roughly 86% occurring once. Sequenced input: PBMCs or T cells enriched from blood (not recorded which). The receptors stem from a woman in her forties or fifties who had recovered from COVID-19.

The chain employs TRBV10-3 and TRBJ2-1; 10 bases match TRBD1. Losses at the gene ends were 7 bases for V and 5 bases for J; bases not matched to a gene: 5. The V gene's germline CDR1 is ENHRY and CDR2 SYGVKD. This CDR3 contains 14 residues. The CDR3 nucleotides read TGTGCCATCACCGGGGACAGGGGCGACAATGAGCAGTTCTTC. Its protein product is CAITGDRGDNEQFF.

The sample holds a few counts of this clone. The chain links TRBV6-2 or TRBV6-3 to TRBJ2-1; 7 nucleotides align to TRBD2. CDR1 and CDR2 (germline): MNHEY, SVGEGT. This CDR3 contains 14 residues. The trim removed 0 bases at V and 7 bases at J, leaving 3 bases unmatched. In DNA, the CDR3 is TGTGCCAGCAGTTACTCGAGCGGGGTTAATGAGCAGTTCTTC. Translating it yields CASSYSSGVNEQFF.

The chain is built from TRBV4-1 and TRBJ2-1, with 9 bases fitting TRBD1. The J segment lost 4 bases and the V segment lost 4 bases, leaving 8 bases of the junction unmatched. The CDR3 contains 16 residues. Germline CDR1 is MGHRA and CDR2 is YSYEKL. As DNA, the CDR3 is TGCGCCAGCAGCCTGCTCCCGGGACAGGGATACAATGAGCAGTTCTTC. Amino acid sequence: CASSLLPGQGYNEQFF.

The chain links TRBV4-1 to TRBJ2-7; TRBD2 might be the D (6 bases). In germline, CDR1 is MGHRA, CDR2 YSYEKL. Trimming stripped 0 bases from V and 3 bases from J, with 12 bases between. This CDR3 region has 15 residues. CDR3 sequence reads: CASSQDGTFLYEQYF. The CDR3 DNA reads as TGCGCCAGCAGCCAAGACGGGACTTTTCTCTACGAGCAGTACTTC.

The J gene is TRBJ1-1, the V gene TRBV18; TRBD1 matches at 9 bases. Germline-derived CDR1 and CDR2 are KGHSH and LQKENI. The V gene end was trimmed by 6 bases and the J gene end by 1 base; junction bases not matched to a gene: 6. CDR3 length: 15 amino acids. The CDR3 region has the DNA TGTGCCAGCTCTCTTGAACAGGGGGCGAACACTGAAGCTTTCTTT. Translated, it gives CASSLEQGANTEAFF.

The CDR3 DNA is TGTGCCAGCTCACTTGGACAGGATAATTCACCCCTCCACTTT. The encoded protein is CASSLGQDNSPLHF. The chain recombines TRBV18 with TRBJ1-6, with 7 bases lining up with TRBD1. Germline V gene data show CDR1 as KGHSH and CDR2 as LQKENI. Trimming removed 4 bases from V and 5 bases from J; junction bases left unmatched: 2. The CDR3 spans 14 residues.

The chain is built from TRBV7-9 and TRBJ2-1; 9 bases match TRBD2. The V and J ends lost 2 bases and 2 bases, in that order; junction bases with no gene match: 4. Germline V CDR1 and CDR2: SEHNR, FQNEAQ (reference sequence). The CDR3 spans 16 residues. In DNA, the CDR3 is TGTGCCAGCAGCTTAAGGGCGGGAGGGACCTACAATGAGCAGTTCTTC. Amino acid sequence: CASSLRAGGTYNEQFF.

The V gene is TRBV6-5, the J gene TRBJ1-2, with TRBD1 matching 9 bases. The germline CDR1 and CDR2 sequences are MNHEY and SVGAGI. After removal of 6 bases from V and 6 bases from J, the junction contained 5 bases not matched to a gene. The CDR3 sequence is 13 residues long. CDR3 sequence: CASRLTGGHGYTF. In DNA form, the CDR3 reads TGTGCCAGCAGATTGACAGGGGGTCATGGCTACACCTTC.

V and J are TRBV25-1 and TRBJ1-1; D ambiguous. The germline V gene encodes CDR1 MGHDK and CDR2 SYGVNS. This CDR3 contains 14 residues. V was clipped by 8 bases and J by 1 base, with 14 bases between them. CDR3 nucleotide sequence: TGTGCCAGCCGTCCTGGCGGGAGGAACACTGAAGCTTTCTTT. Translation gives CASRPGGRNTEAFF. The full variable domain, its missing parts supplied by reference TRBV25-1 and TRBJ1-1, is EADIYQTPRYLVIGTGKKITLECSQTMGHDKMYWYQQDPGMELHLIHYSYGVNSTEKGDLSSESTVSRIRTEHFPLTLESARPSHTSQYLCASRPGGRNTEAFFGQGTRLTVV.

The chain employs TRBV27 and TRBJ1-1; D is uncertain. V was pared by 6 bases and J by 1 base, with 9 bases between. There are 13 residues in the CDR3. Germline CDR1 is MNHEY and CDR2 is SMNVEV (reference sequence). Here the CDR3 reads CASRSLQNTEAFF. As DNA, the CDR3 is TGTGCCAGCAGATCCTTACAGAACACTGAAGCTTTCTTT.

V gene TRBV18 combines with J gene TRBJ2-1; no clear D gene. Deletions cut 6 bases from V and 2 bases from J, with 2 bases between. Germline CDR1 is KGHSH and CDR2 is LQKENI. The CDR3 loop spans 11 amino acids. CDR3: CASSTYNEQFF. DNA for the CDR3: TGTGCCAGCTCCACCTACAATGAGCAGTTCTTC.

The genes are TRBV3-1 (or the pseudogene TRBV3-2) and TRBJ2-1, with 11 nucleotides matching TRBD2. Looked up from germline, CDR1 is LGHDT and CDR2 is YNNKEL (reference sequence). J was trimmed by 4 bases and V by 0 bases; bases with no gene match: 5. This CDR3 has 17 residues. Here the CDR3 DNA reads TGTGCCAGCAGCCAAGATAAGGGACTAGCGGTATACAATGAGCAGTTCTTC. It specifies CASSQDKGLAVYNEQFF.

The chain carries TRBV30 and TRBJ2-5; TRBD2 agrees at 8 bases. CDR1 and CDR2 (germline): GTSNPN, SVGIG (reference sequence). V shed 2 bases, J shed 5 bases, and the junction held 4 bases outside the gene matches. The CDR3 runs to 13 residues. CDR3 sequence reads: CAWSQRETETQYF. The CDR3 DNA follows: TGTGCCTGGAGTCAGCGGGAGACGGAGACCCAGTACTTC.

J is TRBJ2-3 and V is TRBV7-8; TRBD2 aligns across 13 bases. Germline V CDR1 and CDR2: SGHVS, FQNEAQ. This CDR3 is 18 amino acids long. After removal of 4 bases from V and 2 bases from J, the junction contained 9 bases not matched to a gene. For the CDR3, the DNA is TGTGCCAGCAGCTCACCGCGGACTAGCGGGGGACCCACAGATACGCAGTATTTT. Translation: CASSSPRTSGGPTDTQYF.

This chain uses TRBV5-1 with TRBJ1-1; the match to TRBD1 covers 7 bases. CDR1 and CDR2 (germline): SGHRS, YFSETQ. V was clipped by 4 bases and J by 4 bases; unmatched bases: 10. The CDR3 is made up of 15 amino acids. The CDR3 is CASSTGDSGGTEAFF. CDR3 DNA sequence: TGCGCCAGCAGCACTGGGGACAGTGGGGGCACTGAAGCTTTCTTT. Based on the CDR3 plus reference TRBV5-1 and TRBJ1-1, the full variable domain is KAGVTQTPRYLIKTRGQQVTLSCSPISGHRSVSWYQQTPGQGLQFLFEYFSETQRNKGNFPGRFSGRQFSNSRSEMNVSTLELGDSALYLCASSTGDSGGTEAFFGQGTRLTVV.

V gene TRBV3-1 (or the pseudogene TRBV3-2) combines with J gene TRBJ1-2; the D is unclear. Trimming took off 0 bases at V and 6 bases at J, with 11 bases between the two ends. In germline, CDR1 is LGHDT, CDR2 YNNKEL (reference sequence). The CDR3 contains 14 residues. CDR3 nucleotides: TGTGCCAGCAGCCAAGATCGAAAACCGGATGGCTACACCTTC. As protein: CASSQDRKPDGYTF.

This chain connects TRBV7-2 to TRBJ1-5; D call uncertain. Between the trimmed V and J ends, which lost 1 base and 0 bases, there was a span of 7 bases. The length of the CDR3 is 15 residues. Germline V CDR1 and CDR2: SGHTA, FQGNSA. This CDR3 is CASSLGRGSNQPQHF. The DNA for the CDR3 is TGTGCCAGCAGCTTAGGGAGAGGTAGCAATCAGCCCCAGCATTTT.

The chain employs TRBV24-1 and TRBJ1-5; 7 bases are shared with TRBD1. From germline, CDR1 is KGHDR and CDR2 SFDVKD. The CDR3 extends over 15 amino acids. Trimming took 5 bases from V and 0 from J; bases not matched to a gene: 3. This CDR3 reads CATSGGTVSNQPQHF. In nucleotides, the CDR3 is TGTGCCACCAGTGGGGGGACAGTTAGCAATCAGCCCCAGCATTTT.

This chain connects TRBV5-4 to TRBJ2-5; the D gene is possibly TRBD1 (5 bases). The V and J ends lost 0 bases and 0 bases respectively, with 12 bases between them. Germline V gives CDR1 SGHNT, CDR2 YYREEE (reference sequence). CDR3 size: 16 residues. The CDR3, as DNA: TGTGCCAGCAGCTTGGCCCCAGGGTGGTACCAAGAGACCCAGTACTTC. This sequence encodes CASSLAPGWYQETQYF.

The chain links TRBV6-2 or TRBV6-3 to TRBJ2-1, with 8 bases lining up with TRBD2. This CDR3 contains 14 residues. Germline V CDR1 and CDR2: MNHEY, SVGEGT. With V trimmed by 5 bases and J by 6 bases, 6 bases remained unmatched. This CDR3 reads CASSRSGTSNEQFF. CDR3 nucleotide sequence: TGTGCCAGCAGTAGATCCGGGACTAGCAATGAGCAGTTCTTC.

The chain couples TRBV5-1 to TRBJ1-2, with 8 bases that match TRBD1. The CDR3 has 14 amino acids. Germline loops: CDR1 SGHRS, CDR2 YFSETQ. V gave up 3 bases and J gave up 2 bases; unmatched junction bases: 3. The CDR3 loop reads CASSWGDRNYGYTF. The CDR3 coding sequence is TGCGCCAGCAGCTGGGGGGACAGGAACTATGGCTACACCTTC.

This chain joins TRBV28 and TRBJ2-1; D is unresolved. Germline values: CDR1 MDHEN, CDR2 SYDVKM. This CDR3 is built from 12 residues. V was cut by 4 bases and J by 4 bases, with 5 bases left in between. CDR3 sequence: CASSSPYNEQFF. For the CDR3, the DNA is TGTGCCAGCAGTTCTCCGTACAATGAGCAGTTCTTC.